Shown below are 20 T cell receptor beta chains from a single sample sequenced in a study of T cells in Graves' hyperthyroidism and ophthalmopathy. Researchers amplified the TCR beta CDR3 regions from RNA transcripts. Carried out on the TCR CDR3, a first-round RT-PCR used the HTBI primer set. From the multiplex PCR reads, TCRdb called clonotypes with MiXCR, one entry per CDR3 protein. The sample carries hundreds of thousands of distinct CDR3 sequences, around 24% recorded once. The sequenced material came from blood. The receptor set was obtained from a woman between 25 and 40 years old with Graves' ophthalmopathy.

This clonotype was detected many times. The V call is TRBV28, the J call TRBJ1-2; weak D call: TRBD1 (6 bases). The CDR3 is made up of 15 amino acids. Per the germline V gene, CDR1 is MDHEN and CDR2 is SYDVKM. V shed 4 bases and J shed 4 bases, with 16 bases lying between them. DNA of the CDR3: TGTGCCAGCAGTTCCGCGGGGGCGGGGAGCTATGGCTACACCTTC. Amino acid sequence: CASSSAGAGSYGYTF.

V gene TRBV4-2 combines with J gene TRBJ2-6; 7 bases are a match to TRBD2. V shed 1 base and J 1 base; nucleotides not matched to a gene: 1. The CDR3 is made up of 16 amino acids. The germline V gene has CDR1 LGHNA and CDR2 YNFKEQ. In DNA form, the CDR3 reads TGTGCCAGCAGCCAAGGGGAGGGGTCTGGGGCCAACGTCCTGACTTTC. Its protein is CASSQGEGSGANVLTF.

There are many counts of this clonotype. V and J are TRBV6-5 and TRBJ1-1, with unresolved D. Germline-derived CDR1 and CDR2 are MNHEY and SVGAGI. V was shortened by 6 bases and J by 7 bases, with 12 bases between the two germline ends. This CDR3 comprises 12 residues. CDR3 sequence: CASRFADGEAFF. DNA of the CDR3: TGTGCCAGCAGATTTGCCGACGGTGAAGCTTTCTTT.

The chain has TRBV20-1 and TRBJ1-3; 9 nucleotides agree with TRBD1. The J segment lost 1 base and the V segment lost 3 bases, leaving 10 bases of the junction unmatched. Germline CDR1 reads DFQATT; CDR2 reads SNEGSKA (reference sequence). The CDR3 is 17 amino acids. CDR3 sequence reads: CSARGWGQGISGNTIYF. For the CDR3, the DNA is TGCAGTGCTAGGGGGTGGGGACAGGGCATTTCTGGAAACACCATATATTTT.

This clonotype was seen only a few times. The chain carries TRBV20-1 and TRBJ1-2; D is perhaps TRBD1 (6 bases). CDR1 and CDR2 from the germline V gene are DFQATT and SNEGSKA (reference sequence). The CDR3 totals 16 residues. CDR3 sequence (DNA): TGCAAACCCGGAGGCGAAGGACAGAGCTTCCACTATGGCTACACCTTC. As protein: CKPGGEGQSFHYGYTF.

This clonotype showed up many times. The chain couples TRBV12-3 or TRBV12-4 to TRBJ1-5, with 7 bases that match TRBD1. This CDR3 has 14 residues. J lost 2 bases, V lost 9 bases, and 7 bases had no gene match. The CDR3 nucleotides are TGTGCCAGTACGACAGGGAGCGGCAATCAGCCCCAGCATTTT. Residues: CASTTGSGNQPQHF.

At least ten counts were recorded for this clonotype. In nucleotides, the CDR3 is TGTGCCAGCAGGGGGGGGACAGGGGGCTCCTACGAGCAGTACTTC. Its protein is CASRGGTGGSYEQYF. The chain combines TRBV27 with TRBJ2-7; 11 nucleotides match TRBD1. The length of the CDR3 is 15 residues. The V gene end was trimmed by 6 bases and the J gene end by 0 bases; junction bases not matched to a gene: 4. Germline V gene lookup returns CDR1 MNHEY and CDR2 SMNVEV (reference sequence).

In its sample, this clonotype was seen many times. The rearrangement links TRBV12-3 or TRBV12-4 to TRBJ2-5; D is perhaps TRBD1 or TRBD2 (5 bases each). The CDR3 covers 17 residues. V was clipped by 0 bases and J by 0 bases, with 14 bases between them. The CDR3 sequence is CASSLATGDGYQETQYF. The CDR3 nucleotides read TGTGCCAGCAGTTTAGCGACCGGGGACGGCTACCAAGAGACCCAGTACTTC.

The chain is built from TRBV10-1 and TRBJ2-5; 9 bases agree with TRBD2. This CDR3 is built from 16 residues. The J segment lost 4 bases and the V segment lost 5 bases, leaving 11 bases of the junction unmatched. Germline V CDR1 and CDR2: WNHNN, SYGVQD (reference sequence). The CDR3 here is CASSPLGSGSTETQYF. DNA of the CDR3: TGCGCCAGCAGTCCGCTGGGTAGCGGGAGCACAGAGACCCAGTACTTC.

This rearrangement joins TRBV27 to TRBJ1-2; D remains ambiguous. The V end was cut by 5 bases, the J end by 4 bases, with 11 bases between. The germline V gene has CDR1 MNHEY and CDR2 SMNVEV (reference sequence). The CDR3 extends over 13 amino acids. Here the CDR3 DNA reads TGTGCCAGCAGTGAAGGGAACCGCTATGGCTACACCTTC. Protein sequence: CASSEGNRYGYTF.

The CDR3 reads CASSQTNEQYF. CDR3 sequence (DNA): TGTGCCAGCAGCCAGACAAACGAGCAGTACTTC. This chain links TRBV6-2 or TRBV6-3 with TRBJ2-7, with D unclear. Per germline, CDR1 MNHEY and CDR2 SVGEGT. The CDR3 sequence is 11 residues long. V was pared by 6 bases and J by 5 bases, with 8 bases between.

This clonotype was seen many times. This chain connects TRBV11-2 to TRBJ1-3; D is ambiguous. This CDR3 is built from 15 residues. V dropped 2 bases and J dropped 2 bases, with 10 bases sitting between them. Per the germline V gene, CDR1 is SGHAT and CDR2 is FQNNGV. The CDR3 region is CASSLTRAAGNTIYF. CDR3 DNA sequence: TGTGCCAGCAGCTTAACTCGGGCGGCTGGAAACACCATATATTTT.

There are many counts of this clonotype. A clone one base away is much larger, so this may be a read error. This sequence joins TRBV27 and TRBJ2-4, with TRBD1 identical over 7 bases. CDR1 and CDR2 (germline): MNHEY, SMNVEV (reference sequence). The CDR3 is 14 amino acids. The CDR3 DNA follows: TGTGCCAGCAGTGGAGGACAGGCCCTAAACATTAAGTACTTC. It encodes CASSGGQALNIKYF.

This clonotype was detected ten times or more. The chain links TRBV6-1 to TRBJ2-5; TRBD1 agrees at 9 bases. In germline, CDR1 is MNHNS, CDR2 SASEGT. The V segment lost 5 bases and the J segment 1 base; nucleotides outside the gene matches: 8. This CDR3 is 16 amino acids long. The CDR3 loop is CASSRGQGMAQETQYF. The CDR3 nucleotides are TGTGCCAGCAGTCGAGGACAGGGGATGGCCCAAGAGACCCAGTACTTC.

This clonotype was seen many times. The chain links TRBV19 to TRBJ1-2, with D perhaps matching TRBD1 (5 bases). From germline, CDR1 is LNHDA and CDR2 SQIVND (reference sequence). Trimming took off 6 bases at V and 8 bases at J, with 22 bases between the two ends. This CDR3 is 15 amino acids long. As DNA, the CDR3 is TGTGCCAGTAGCATAAGCCGGGACGGTTTTGTCGGCTACACCTTC. Translated: CASSISRDGFVGYTF.

This clonotype was seen repeatedly, ten times or more. V is TRBV7-9 and J is TRBJ2-7; no clear D gene. The CDR3 covers 15 residues. From germline, CDR1 is SEHNR and CDR2 FQNEAQ (reference sequence). Trimming stripped 5 bases from V and 4 bases from J, with 18 bases between. The CDR3 DNA is TGTGCCAGCAGCCACCCGGTGGAAGCCCCTTACGAGCAGTACTTC. Its protein product is CASSHPVEAPYEQYF.

The table lists this clonotype with many counts. The V and J genes are TRBV24-1 and TRBJ1-1; perhaps TRBD1 as D (5 bases). V was cut by 6 bases and J by 5 bases, with 12 bases left in between. This CDR3 spans 13 amino acids. Germline V gene lookup returns CDR1 KGHDR and CDR2 SFDVKD. CDR3 sequence reads: CATSPFGGTEAFF. The CDR3 nucleotides read TGTGCCACCAGTCCTTTCGGGGGAACTGAAGCTTTCTTT.

This clonotype was counted only a few times. V usage is TRBV12-3 or TRBV12-4 and J usage is TRBJ2-2; D perhaps matches TRBD2 (6 bases). The ends were cut back, 8 bases at V and 6 bases at J, with 22 bases in the middle. The CDR3 spans 16 residues. CDR3 sequence: CASPTTAGFPPGELFF. The CDR3 nucleotides are TGTGCCAGCCCTACGACCGCGGGGTTCCCCCCCGGGGAGCTGTTTTTT.

This clonotype was observed at least ten times. The rearrangement uses TRBV29-1 and TRBJ2-7; D remains ambiguous. Germline CDR1 reads SQVTM; CDR2 reads ANQGSEA. Trimming stripped 4 bases from V and 0 bases from J, with 10 bases between. This CDR3 spans 13 amino acids. The CDR3 DNA sequence: TGCAGCGTTGGACCGCCTAACTCCTACGAGCAGTACTTC. Encoded protein: CSVGPPNSYEQYF.

This clonotype was seen only once. This chain joins TRBV6-1 and TRBJ1-2; 8 bases align to TRBD1. The junction had 6 bases not matched to a gene; V was cut back by 0 bases and J by 3 bases. The CDR3 runs to 16 residues. Germline loops: CDR1 MNHNS, CDR2 SASEGT. CDR3 bases: TGTGCCAGCAGTGAAGCGTTCAGGGGGCGCGACTATGGCTACACCTTC. It is translated as CASSEAFRGRDYGYTF.